The clone carrying this T cell receptor (beta chain) occurred many times. TCRdb processed the 5' RACE reads anew with MiXCR; each CDR3 protein has one entry. The table has some 78,000 distinct CDR3 sequences, around 13% seen once. Germline CDR1 reads MGHRA; CDR2 reads YSYEKL. Germline trimming cut 3 bases from V and 4 bases from J; bases unmatched to any gene: 12. The CDR3 covers 19 residues. The data originate from a study of early T cells in non-severe SARS-CoV-2 infection. About the study: Sequencing of unsorted whole blood was done on bulk RNA, leaving chains unpaired.

This TCR was recovered from an adult who was a healthcare worker with PCR-confirmed SARS-CoV-2 infection or an uninfected control (not recorded which). Sequenced: whole blood. The rearrangement joins TRBV4-1 to TRBJ2-3; 14 positions match TRBD2. The CDR3, as DNA: TGCGCCAGCAGCCAGAAACCTAGGACGACTAGCGGGGGGGCAGATACGCAGTATTTT. This gives the protein CASSQKPRTTSGGADTQYF.